The clone carrying this T cell receptor beta chain came up a few times. This sample stems from a study of blood T cell repertoires in COVID-19. Study information: From the United States, Italy and Spain came samples of acute and convalescent COVID-19. In each case, the material was cDNA or gDNA derived from T cells, B-cell-depleted T cells, or PBMCs.

V lost 6 bases and J lost 3, with 6 bases in between. The CDR3 covers 10 residues. Germline V CDR1 and CDR2: DFQATT, SNEGSKA (reference sequence). In the original analysis: Estimates of nucleated cell counts were drawn from the amplification of reference gene primers. Sequencing used immunoSEQ multiplex PCR; TCRdb keeps in-frame clones, though not all of them. Clone size and the V and J calls come from that table; the DNA yielded D and trimming. This sample has approximately 80,000 clones, with about 86% found just once. The sequence came from a man older than 75 with acute or convalescent COVID-19. This chain links TRBV20-1 with TRBJ2-7, with no clear D. Source material: peripheral blood. The chain's CDR3 is CSALDYEQYF. The CDR3 DNA is TGCAGTGCCCTAGACTACGAGCAGTACTTC.